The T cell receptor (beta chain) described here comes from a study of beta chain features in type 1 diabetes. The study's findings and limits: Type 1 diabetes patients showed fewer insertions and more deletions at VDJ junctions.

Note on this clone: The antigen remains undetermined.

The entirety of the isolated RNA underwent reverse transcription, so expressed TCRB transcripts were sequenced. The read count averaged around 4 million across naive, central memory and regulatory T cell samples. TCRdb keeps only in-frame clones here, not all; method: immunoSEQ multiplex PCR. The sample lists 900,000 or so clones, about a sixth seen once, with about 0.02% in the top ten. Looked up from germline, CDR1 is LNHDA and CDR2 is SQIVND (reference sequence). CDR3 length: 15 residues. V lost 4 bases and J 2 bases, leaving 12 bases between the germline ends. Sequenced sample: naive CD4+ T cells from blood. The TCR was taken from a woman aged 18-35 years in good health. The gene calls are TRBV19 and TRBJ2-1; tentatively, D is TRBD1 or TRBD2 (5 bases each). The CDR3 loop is CASSTGASAYNEQFF. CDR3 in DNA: TGTGCCAGTAGTACCGGGGCTAGTGCCTACAATGAGCAGTTCTTC. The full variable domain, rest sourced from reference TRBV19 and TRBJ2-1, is DGGITQSPKYLFRKEGQNVTLSCEQNLNHDAMYWYRQDPGQGLRLIYYSQIVNDFQKGDIAEGYSVSREKKESFPLTVTSAQKNPTAFYLCASSTGASAYNEQFFGPGTRLTVL.